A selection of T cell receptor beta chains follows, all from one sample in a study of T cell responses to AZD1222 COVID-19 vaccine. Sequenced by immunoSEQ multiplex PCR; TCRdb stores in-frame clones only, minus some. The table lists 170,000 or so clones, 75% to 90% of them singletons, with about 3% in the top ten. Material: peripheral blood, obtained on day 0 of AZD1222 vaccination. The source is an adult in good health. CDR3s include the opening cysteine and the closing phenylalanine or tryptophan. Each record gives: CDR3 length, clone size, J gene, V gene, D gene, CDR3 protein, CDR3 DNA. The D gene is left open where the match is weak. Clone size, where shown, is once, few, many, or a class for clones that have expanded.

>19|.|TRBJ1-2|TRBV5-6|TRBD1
CASSLIRQGRRSTLDGYTF
TGTGCCAGCAGCTTAATCCGACAGGGTAGGCGAAGTACCCTTGATGGCTACACCTTC
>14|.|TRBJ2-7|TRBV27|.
CASSSSTGSYEQYF
.
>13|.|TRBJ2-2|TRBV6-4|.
CASRGLVTGELFF
TGTGCCAGCAGGGGGTTGGTCACCGGGGAGCTGTTTTTT
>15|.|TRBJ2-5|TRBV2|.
CASSGIRDLWETQYF
TGTGCCAGCAGTGGTATCAGGGACCTTTGGGAGACCCAGTACTTC
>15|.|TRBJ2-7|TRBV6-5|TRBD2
CASSSTSGSLYEQYF
TGTGCCAGCAGTTCGACTAGCGGGTCCCTCTACGAGCAGTACTTC
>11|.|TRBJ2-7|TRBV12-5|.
CASGLGYEQYF
TGTGCTAGTGGTTTAGGTTACGAGCAGTACTTC
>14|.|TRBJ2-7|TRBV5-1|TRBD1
CASSPGTGDHEQYF
TGCGCCAGCAGCCCAGGGACAGGGGACCACGAGCAGTACTTC
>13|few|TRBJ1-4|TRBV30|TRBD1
CAWSVGDRGKLFF
TGTGCCTGGAGTGTAGGTGACAGGGGAAAACTGTTTTTT
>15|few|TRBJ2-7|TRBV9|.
CASSVGASRGAEQYF
TGTGCCAGCAGCGTAGGGGCTAGCCGCGGGGCCGAGCAGTACTTC
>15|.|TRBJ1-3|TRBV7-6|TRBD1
CASSSQGAGGNTIYF
TGTGCCAGCAGCTCACAGGGGGCCGGGGGAAACACCATATATTTT
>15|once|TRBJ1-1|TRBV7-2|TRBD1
CASSLEGAPVTEAFF
TGTGCCAGCAGCTTAGAGGGGGCCCCGGTGACTGAAGCTTTCTTT
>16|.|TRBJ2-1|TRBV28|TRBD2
CASSLGGVGSYNEQFF
TGTGCCAGCAGTTTAGGGGGGGTAGGCTCCTACAATGAGCAGTTCTTC
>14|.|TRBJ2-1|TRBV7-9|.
CASSLEVWGGEQFF
TGTGCCAGCAGCTTAGAGGTTTGGGGTGGTGAGCAGTTCTTC
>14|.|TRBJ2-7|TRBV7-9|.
CASSTGLSSYEQYF
TGTGCCAGCAGCACCGGTTTGAGTTCCTACGAGCAGTACTTC
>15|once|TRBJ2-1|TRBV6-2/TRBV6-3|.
CASSGLDGSYNEQFF
TGTGCCAGCAGTGGATTGGACGGGTCCTACAATGAGCAGTTCTTC
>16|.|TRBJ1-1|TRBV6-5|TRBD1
CASSSARTGKGTEAFF
TGTGCCAGCAGTTCGGCCCGGACAGGGAAGGGCACTGAAGCTTTCTTT
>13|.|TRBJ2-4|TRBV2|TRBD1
CASTQTGANIQYF
TGTGCCAGCACCCAGACAGGGGCGAACATTCAGTACTTC
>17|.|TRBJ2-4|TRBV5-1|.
CASSLATSSIAKNIQYF
TGCGCCAGCAGCTTGGCAACTAGTTCCATAGCCAAAAACATTCAGTACTTC
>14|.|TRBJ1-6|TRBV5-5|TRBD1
CASSLGQGGSPLHF
TGTGCCAGCAGCTTGGGGCAGGGGGGTTCACCCCTCCACTTT
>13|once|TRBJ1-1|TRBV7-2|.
CASSAPAGAEAFF
TGTGCCAGCAGCGCCCCCGCAGGGGCTGAAGCTTTCTTT